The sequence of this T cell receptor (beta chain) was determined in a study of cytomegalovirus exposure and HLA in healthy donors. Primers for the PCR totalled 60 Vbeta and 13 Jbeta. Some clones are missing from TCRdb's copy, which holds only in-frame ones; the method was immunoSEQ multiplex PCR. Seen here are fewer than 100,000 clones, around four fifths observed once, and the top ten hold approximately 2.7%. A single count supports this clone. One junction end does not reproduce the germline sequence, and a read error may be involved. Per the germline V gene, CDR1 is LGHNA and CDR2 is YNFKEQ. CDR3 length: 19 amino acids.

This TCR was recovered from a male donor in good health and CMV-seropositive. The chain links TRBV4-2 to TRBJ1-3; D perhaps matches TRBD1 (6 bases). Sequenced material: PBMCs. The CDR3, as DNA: TGTGCCAGCATCCAAGACCACTTAACAGGGAGAAGCTCTGGAAACACCATATATTTT. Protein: CASIQDHLTGRSSGNTIYF.